This is a list of T cell receptor beta chains from one sample in a study of regulatory T cells in long-lasting Graves disease. One entry per CDR3 protein, called by TCRdb with MiXCR from the multiplex PCR reads. The repertoire holds fewer than 650,000 distinct CDR3 sequences, with 15% to 20% as singletons. This same sample was also taken into another study, of T cells in Graves' hyperthyroidism and ophthalmopathy.

Sequences were derived from peripheral blood mononuclear cells (PBMCs), sampled at new diagnosis, from a patient treated with antithyroid drugs. Receptors originate from a man in his late teens or twenties with Graves disease. Both conserved end residues are part of each CDR3. Fields, in order: V gene, D gene, J gene, clone size, CDR3 DNA, CDR3 protein. A D gene is named only where the DNA matches it firmly. Not all rows give a size; the values are once, few, many and, for expanded clones, a class.

V gene: TRBV4-1
D gene: TRBD1
J gene: TRBJ1-4
clone size: -
CDR3 DNA: TGCGCCAGCAGCCACAGACCCCAGGGGGCGCTTGAGGAAAAACTGTTTTTT
CDR3 protein: CASSHRPQGALEEKLFF

V gene: TRBV12-3/TRBV12-4
D gene: -
J gene: TRBJ1-2
clone size: -
CDR3 DNA: TGTGCCAGCAGTTTAGCGCGGGGGGCCGACGCTGGTGGCTACACCTTC
CDR3 protein: CASSLARGADAGGYTF

V gene: TRBV27
D gene: -
J gene: TRBJ2-1
clone size: many
CDR3 DNA: TGTGCCAGCAGTTTATCCTACTACAATGAGCAGTTCTTC
CDR3 protein: CASSLSYYNEQFF

V gene: TRBV15
D gene: -
J gene: TRBJ2-1
clone size: many
CDR3 DNA: TGTGCCACCAGCAGAGATCAGATGCATGAGCAGTTCTTC
CDR3 protein: CATSRDQMHEQFF

V gene: TRBV9
D gene: -
J gene: TRBJ2-2
clone size: -
CDR3 DNA: TGTGCCAGCAGCGTAGGAAGGGACCCGAACACCGGGGAGCTGTTTTTT
CDR3 protein: CASSVGRDPNTGELFF

V gene: TRBV2
D gene: -
J gene: TRBJ1-1
clone size: many
CDR3 DNA: TGTGCCAGCAGCCCTTTGAGATCCGAGGAAGCTTTCTTT
CDR3 protein: CASSPLRSEEAFF

V gene: TRBV10-3
D gene: TRBD1
J gene: TRBJ1-2
clone size: once
CDR3 DNA: TGTGCCATCAGTGAATCGACAGGGCCTACTAACTATGGCTACACCTTC
CDR3 protein: CAISESTGPTNYGYTF

V gene: TRBV11-2
D gene: TRBD1
J gene: TRBJ2-7
clone size: -
CDR3 DNA: TGTGCCAGTAGTCGGGGCAGGGGGTACGAGCAGTACTTC
CDR3 protein: CASSRGRGYEQYF

V gene: TRBV19
D gene: -
J gene: TRBJ1-1
clone size: few
CDR3 DNA: TGTGCCACCAAGGCGGGGGCCACTGAAGCTTTCTTT
CDR3 protein: CATKAGATEAFF

V gene: TRBV28
D gene: -
J gene: TRBJ1-5
clone size: -
CDR3 DNA: TGTGCCAGCACCCGGGACACTCCTTATAGCAATCAGCCCCAGCATTTT
CDR3 protein: CASTRDTPYSNQPQHF

V gene: TRBV20-1
D gene: -
J gene: TRBJ2-7
clone size: many
CDR3 DNA: TGCAGTGCTAGCGGGAGTAGGTACGAGCAGTACTTC
CDR3 protein: CSASGSRYEQYF

V gene: TRBV27
D gene: TRBD2
J gene: TRBJ2-7
clone size: many
CDR3 DNA: TGTGCCAGCAGAGCTAGCGGGAGTGCCGAGCAGTACTTC
CDR3 protein: CASRASGSAEQYF

V gene: TRBV7-6
D gene: -
J gene: TRBJ2-5
clone size: -
CDR3 DNA: TGTGCCAGCACCTCGGTAGAATGGGAGACCCAGTACTTC
CDR3 protein: CASTSVEWETQYF

V gene: TRBV27
D gene: TRBD1
J gene: TRBJ2-7
clone size: many
CDR3 DNA: TGTGCCAGCTGGGACAGCCCCTACGAGCAGTACTTC
CDR3 protein: CASWDSPYEQYF

V gene: TRBV7-9
D gene: TRBD2
J gene: TRBJ2-7
clone size: many
CDR3 DNA: TGTGCCAGCAGCCCCCCGGGGGCTAGCGGGAGCCACGAGCAGTACTTC
CDR3 protein: CASSPPGASGSHEQYF

V gene: TRBV12-3/TRBV12-4
D gene: -
J gene: TRBJ2-2
clone size: few
CDR3 DNA: TGTGCCAGCAGTTTAAGTATGCACACCGGGGAGCTGTTTTTT
CDR3 protein: CASSLSMHTGELFF

V gene: TRBV20-1
D gene: TRBD1
J gene: TRBJ1-5
clone size: -
CDR3 DNA: TGCAGTGCTCTCCACGGGACAGGGAGGTCAAGCAATCAGCCCCAGCATTTT
CDR3 protein: CSALHGTGRSSNQPQHF

V gene: TRBV7-9
D gene: -
J gene: TRBJ2-7
clone size: -
CDR3 DNA: TGTGCCAGCAGCTTAGGGGGGACGGTAGCCTACGAGCAGTACTTC
CDR3 protein: CASSLGGTVAYEQYF

V gene: TRBV2
D gene: -
J gene: TRBJ2-7
clone size: many
CDR3 DNA: TGTGCCAGCAAATCGGGGGAGCAACCCTACGAGCAGTACTTC
CDR3 protein: CASKSGEQPYEQYF

V gene: TRBV7-8
D gene: -
J gene: TRBJ2-5
clone size: many
CDR3 DNA: TGTGCCAGCACAAAAGCGGCAAGGGGCGAGACCCAGTACTTC
CDR3 protein: CASTKAARGETQYF

V gene: TRBV7-2
D gene: -
J gene: TRBJ2-3
clone size: -
CDR3 DNA: TGTGCCAGCAGCTCCTCGGGGTACGATACGCAGTATTTT
CDR3 protein: CASSSSGYDTQYF

V gene: TRBV30
D gene: TRBD2
J gene: TRBJ2-5
clone size: many
CDR3 DNA: TGTGCCTGGAGTGTACCCAGCGGGAGCAAGACCCAGTACTTC
CDR3 protein: CAWSVPSGSKTQYF

V gene: TRBV30
D gene: TRBD2
J gene: TRBJ2-5
clone size: -
CDR3 DNA: TGTGCCTGGAGTGGGACTAGCGGGAGGGGGGGGACCCAGTACTTC
CDR3 protein: CAWSGTSGRGGTQYF

V gene: TRBV10-1
D gene: -
J gene: TRBJ1-5
clone size: many
CDR3 DNA: TGCGCCAGCATGGGACGGAGGGGCAATCAGCCCCAGCATTTT
CDR3 protein: CASMGRRGNQPQHF

V gene: TRBV12-5
D gene: TRBD2
J gene: TRBJ2-3
clone size: many
CDR3 DNA: TGTGCTAGTGGTTATGGACTAGCAAAACGCACAGATACGCAGTATTTT
CDR3 protein: CASGYGLAKRTDTQYF

V gene: TRBV29-1
D gene: -
J gene: TRBJ2-7
clone size: few
CDR3 DNA: TGCAGCGTTGAAACCATTCAGGAGGTAGGGGGCGAGCAGTACTTC
CDR3 protein: CSVETIQEVGGEQYF

V gene: TRBV12-3/TRBV12-4
D gene: -
J gene: TRBJ2-7
clone size: many
CDR3 DNA: TGTGCCAGCAGTCCCACCCCCAGGACCTACGAGCAGTACTTC
CDR3 protein: CASSPTPRTYEQYF

V gene: TRBV28
D gene: TRBD2
J gene: TRBJ2-2
clone size: -
CDR3 DNA: TGTGCCAGCAGAACCAGGACTAGGGACACCGGGGAGCTGTTTTTT
CDR3 protein: CASRTRTRDTGELFF

V gene: TRBV29-1
D gene: -
J gene: TRBJ2-7
clone size: many
CDR3 DNA: TGCAGCGTTGAAGGGGGGGTCTCCTACGAGCAGTACTTC
CDR3 protein: CSVEGGVSYEQYF

V gene: TRBV19
D gene: -
J gene: TRBJ1-1
clone size: few
CDR3 DNA: TGTGCCAGTAGTACCCTGAGTGCTGGCACTGAAGCTTTCTTT
CDR3 protein: CASSTLSAGTEAFF

V gene: TRBV7-8
D gene: -
J gene: TRBJ2-3
clone size: many
CDR3 DNA: TGTGCCAGCAGTCACGGGCACTACACTATCCCGGGCACAGATACGCAGTATTTT
CDR3 protein: CASSHGHYTIPGTDTQYF

V gene: TRBV28
D gene: -
J gene: TRBJ2-4
clone size: few
CDR3 DNA: TGTGCCAGCAGTTTGGTGAGGGAACTAGCCAAAAACATTCAGTACTTC
CDR3 protein: CASSLVRELAKNIQYF

V gene: TRBV6-1
D gene: TRBD1
J gene: TRBJ2-2
clone size: -
CDR3 DNA: TGTGCCAGCAGTCGCCGGGACAGAAACACCGGGGAGCTGTTTTTT
CDR3 protein: CASSRRDRNTGELFF

V gene: TRBV6-2/TRBV6-3
D gene: TRBD1
J gene: TRBJ2-5
clone size: few
CDR3 DNA: TGTGCCACCCGCTGCAGGGGGCGAGGAGAGACCCAGTACTTC
CDR3 protein: CATRCRGRGETQYF

V gene: TRBV5-1
D gene: -
J gene: TRBJ2-3
clone size: many
CDR3 DNA: TGCGCCAGCAGCTCCCAACTAGGGGATACGCAGTATTTT
CDR3 protein: CASSSQLGDTQYF

V gene: TRBV27
D gene: TRBD2
J gene: TRBJ2-3
clone size: many
CDR3 DNA: TGTGCCAGCAGTCTTCAGATACTAGCGGGAGAGCCCACAGATACGCAGTATTTT
CDR3 protein: CASSLQILAGEPTDTQYF

V gene: TRBV5-1
D gene: TRBD1
J gene: TRBJ1-4
clone size: -
CDR3 DNA: TGCGCCAGCAGCTCCCTATCAGGGGGTAATGAAGAACTGTTTTTT
CDR3 protein: CASSSLSGGNEELFF

V gene: TRBV7-2
D gene: -
J gene: TRBJ1-2
clone size: -
CDR3 DNA: TGTGCCAGCAGCACTTGGGCAGGGACCTATGGCTACACCTTC
CDR3 protein: CASSTWAGTYGYTF

V gene: TRBV20-1
D gene: -
J gene: TRBJ2-3
clone size: -
CDR3 DNA: TGCAGTGCTTTCGGGACCCAAAAGACAGATACGCAGTATTTT
CDR3 protein: CSAFGTQKTDTQYF

V gene: TRBV6-2/TRBV6-3
D gene: -
J gene: TRBJ1-1
clone size: many
CDR3 DNA: TGTGCCAGCAGTTATCCCCCGGGACTGAACACTGAAGCTTTCTTT
CDR3 protein: CASSYPPGLNTEAFF

V gene: TRBV30
D gene: -
J gene: TRBJ1-2
clone size: many
CDR3 DNA: TGTGCCTGGATAGGGACATCTGGCTGGAAAGGGGGCTACACCTTC
CDR3 protein: CAWIGTSGWKGGYTF

V gene: TRBV27
D gene: TRBD1
J gene: TRBJ2-3
clone size: many
CDR3 DNA: TGTGCCAGCAGACCGGGGTCCCCGTGGGGACAGGGTAGGACAGATACGCAGTATTTT
CDR3 protein: CASRPGSPWGQGRTDTQYF

V gene: TRBV19
D gene: -
J gene: TRBJ2-1
clone size: -
CDR3 DNA: TGTGCCAGTAGTATACGAGGGGACAATGAGCAGTTCTTC
CDR3 protein: CASSIRGDNEQFF

V gene: TRBV11-2
D gene: TRBD2
J gene: TRBJ2-7
clone size: -
CDR3 DNA: TGTGCCAGCAGTTCCGGGACTAGCGGCTACCGGTTGAGCTACGAGCAGTACTTC
CDR3 protein: CASSSGTSGYRLSYEQYF

V gene: TRBV10-1
D gene: TRBD1
J gene: TRBJ2-1
clone size: -
CDR3 DNA: TGCGCCAGCAGTGAGATGGGCAGGGGGCAGGATGAGCAGTTCTTC
CDR3 protein: CASSEMGRGQDEQFF

V gene: TRBV20-1
D gene: -
J gene: TRBJ2-5
clone size: -
CDR3 DNA: TGCAGTGCTACTAGGACCCAAGAGACCCAGTACTTC
CDR3 protein: CSATRTQETQYF